The present entry profiles one T cell receptor beta chain with its context. These data come from a study of control samples from healthy donors and cancer patients. Germline V lookup: CDR1 WNHNN, CDR2 SYGVQD (reference sequence). V trimming: 2 bases; J trimming: 0 bases; junction bases outside the gene matches: 13. The CDR3 spans 19 residues. Using immunoSEQ multiplex PCR, the repertoire was profiled, and TCRdb retains in-frame clones only, with some absent. This table holds about 70,000 clones, approximately 80% found once. The sequence came from a middle-aged man in good health. The source material was blood. V gene TRBV10-1 combines with J gene TRBJ1-3; TRBD1 matches 7 bases. CDR3 sequence reads: CASSEQPGQSAPSGNTIYF. In DNA, the CDR3 is TGCGCCAGCAGTGAGCAACCGGGACAGTCCGCCCCCTCTGGAAACACCATATATTTT.